These 18 T cell receptor beta chains were sequenced from one sample in a study of T cell responses to AZD1222 COVID-19 vaccine. Sequencing was performed with immunoSEQ multiplex PCR; in TCRdb, only in-frame clones are kept and a portion is missing. The sample shows fewer than 120,000 clones, about 94% of them seen only once. The sequencing here drew on peripheral blood, taken 28 days after the second AZD1222 dose. The receptors were sampled from an adult who received the AZD1222 COVID-19 vaccine.

The chain combines TRBV6-4 with TRBJ2-1; 8 nucleotides line up with TRBD2. CDR1 MRHNA and CDR2 SNTAGT come from the germline V gene. This CDR3 has 18 amino acids. J lost 0 bases, V lost 3 bases, and 10 bases had no gene match. The CDR3 sequence: CASSEYTVAGSSYNEQFF. The DNA of the CDR3 is TGTGCCAGCAGTGAATACACCGTAGCGGGGAGCTCCTACAATGAGCAGTTCTTC.

The rearrangement links TRBV2 to TRBJ1-1, with 11 bases identical to TRBD1. Germline V gene data show CDR1 as SNHLY and CDR2 as FYNNEI. The CDR3 loop spans 13 amino acids. The ends lost 9 bases at V and 4 bases at J; junction bases unmatched: 4. This CDR3 is CARGQGVFTEAFF. The CDR3 DNA follows: TGTGCCAGGGGACAGGGGGTTTTCACTGAAGCTTTCTTT.

This clone has only one observation. The J gene is TRBJ1-1, the V gene TRBV30; 10 nucleotides align to TRBD1. Germline V lookup: CDR1 GTSNPN, CDR2 SVGIG (reference sequence). The CDR3 has 16 residues. Losses at the gene ends were 2 bases for V and 5 bases for J; bases not matched to a gene: 11. As DNA, the CDR3 is TGTGCCTGGAGTCCACGAAGTGGACAGGGGGGGACTGAAGCTTTCTTT. This codes for CAWSPRSGQGGTEAFF. Full variable domain (outside the CDR3, taken from reference TRBV30 and TRBJ1-1): SQTIHQWPATLVQPVGSPLSLECTVEGTSNPNLYWYRQAAGRGLQLLFYSVGIGQISSEVPQNLSASRPQDRQFILSSKKLLLSDSGFYLCAWSPRSGQGGTEAFFGQGTRLTVV.

This sequence joins TRBV5-1 and TRBJ2-7; the match to TRBD2 covers 12 bases. The CDR3 consists of 18 residues. CDR1 and CDR2 (germline): SGHRS, YFSETQ. The V gene end was trimmed by 0 bases and the J gene end by 2 bases; junction bases not matched to a gene: 9. CDR3 in amino acids: CASSLVTSGSLLTYEQYF. The CDR3 nucleotides are TGCGCCAGCAGCTTGGTGACTAGCGGGAGTTTGCTCACCTACGAGCAGTACTTC.

The chain recombines TRBV30 with TRBJ2-1; unclear D gene. The CDR3 consists of 14 residues. V lost 4 bases and J 0 bases, leaving 10 bases between the germline ends. The V gene's germline CDR1 is GTSNPN and CDR2 SVGIG (reference sequence). The CDR3 reads CAWIGLNSYNEQFF. The CDR3 coding sequence is TGTGCCTGGATCGGGTTAAACTCCTACAATGAGCAGTTCTTC.

V gene TRBV10-3 combines with J gene TRBJ2-2, with no clear D. Germline V gene sequence: CDR1 ENHRY, CDR2 SYGVKD. This CDR3 contains 10 residues. Trimming took off 10 bases at V and 6 bases at J, with 6 bases between the two ends. The CDR3 DNA reads as TGTGCCACCCGAGCCGGGGAGCTGTTTTTT. Translation: CATRAGELFF.

As concerns this clone: Other DNA sequences from this sample encode an identical CDR3 as well. The V call is TRBV7-9, the J call TRBJ1-4, with D tentatively TRBD1 (6 bases). The CDR3 runs 12 residues. The V end lost 5 bases, the J end lost 8 bases, and 9 bases lay between the germline ends. Per germline, CDR1 SEHNR and CDR2 FQNEAQ (reference sequence). This CDR3 is CASSLQGEKLFF. The CDR3 DNA is TGTGCCAGCAGCCTCCAGGGGGAAAAACTGTTTTTT.

The chain carries TRBV6-5 and TRBJ1-1; weak D call: TRBD1 (6 bases). CDR1 and CDR2 (germline): MNHEY, SVGAGI. The CDR3 has 12 amino acids. The V and J ends lost 6 bases and 7 bases respectively, with 12 bases between them. The CDR3 DNA reads TGTGCCAGCAGCATCGGACAGCGTGAAGCTTTCTTT. Protein product: CASSIGQREAFF.

This chain joins TRBV3-1 (or the pseudogene TRBV3-2) and TRBJ2-2; no definite D call. Trimming took off 2 bases at V and 3 bases at J, with 7 bases between the two ends. The CDR3 is 14 residues long. CDR1 and CDR2 (germline): LGHDT, YNNKEL (reference sequence). CDR3 loop: CASSQSDYTGELFF. In DNA, the CDR3 is TGTGCCAGCAGCCAATCAGACTACACCGGGGAGCTGTTTTTT.

The rearrangement joins TRBV5-5 to TRBJ2-7; TRBD1 is a possible D gene (5 bases). The V gene's germline CDR1 is SGHKS and CDR2 YYEKEE (reference sequence). The CDR3 is 14 amino acids. V was cut by 0 bases and J by 3 bases, with 10 bases left in between. In nucleotides, the CDR3 is TGTGCCAGCAGCTTGGACAGGCGCCTCTACGAGCAGTACTTC. Amino acids: CASSLDRRLYEQYF.

This clone has just one count. J is TRBJ2-7 and V is TRBV7-9; D gene ambiguous. V lost 0 bases and J 0 bases, leaving 3 bases between the germline ends. Germline V gene sequence: CDR1 SEHNR, CDR2 FQNEAQ (reference sequence). CDR3 size: 13 residues. The CDR3 DNA reads TGTGCCAGCAGCTTAGCGGCCTCCTACGAGCAGTACTTC. This sequence encodes CASSLAASYEQYF.

CDR3 nucleotide sequence: TGTGCCACCTCACGGACAGGGCGAACCGGGGAGCTGTTTTTT. Its translation is CATSRTGRTGELFF. The V call is TRBV24-1, the J call TRBJ2-2, with 8 nucleotides matching TRBD1. There are 14 residues in the CDR3. J was trimmed by 5 bases and V by 9 bases; bases with no gene match: 7. In germline, CDR1 is KGHDR, CDR2 SFDVKD.

A single count supports this clone. The J gene is TRBJ1-1, the V gene TRBV5-1; D might be TRBD1 (6 bases). The V end lost 1 base, the J end lost 4 bases, and 14 bases lay between the germline ends. The germline V gene encodes CDR1 SGHRS and CDR2 YFSETQ. The CDR3 is 15 amino acids. In nucleotides, the CDR3 is TGCGCCAGCAGCTTGATGGGGGGGCATAGCACTGAAGCTTTCTTT. Amino acids: CASSLMGGHSTEAFF.

The chain recombines TRBV6-1 with TRBJ1-1; D possibly corresponds to TRBD1 (5 bases). The germline V gene encodes CDR1 MNHNS and CDR2 SASEGT. This CDR3 has 17 amino acids. Trimming took 0 bases from V and 4 from J, leaving 18 bases between them. The CDR3: CASSEALRERGGTEAFF. CDR3 in DNA: TGTGCCAGCAGTGAAGCCTTAAGGGAGCGGGGGGGCACTGAAGCTTTCTTT.

The rearrangement uses TRBV6-5 and TRBJ2-1, with 9 bases fitting TRBD2. Germline CDR1 and CDR2: MNHEY and SVGAGI. Trimming removed 6 bases from V and 5 bases from J; junction bases left unmatched: 8. This CDR3 has 15 residues. Here the CDR3 DNA reads TGTGCCAGCAGCGTGGTAGCGGGGGCTGACAATGAGCAGTTCTTC. Encoded protein: CASSVVAGADNEQFF.

The V and J genes are TRBV7-2 and TRBJ2-7; perhaps TRBD2 as D (5 bases). V lost 5 bases to trimming and J lost 2 bases, with 16 bases between them. Germline values: CDR1 SGHTA, CDR2 FQGNSA. This CDR3 is built from 15 residues. In nucleotides, the CDR3 is TGTGCCAGCAGCCCCTTCTATGGGAGTCCCTACGAGCAGTACTTC. Translated, it gives CASSPFYGSPYEQYF.

J is TRBJ1-2 and V is TRBV27; D remains unclear. Trimming removed 2 bases from V and 1 base from J, with 11 bases in between. Germline CDR1 MNHEY, CDR2 SMNVEV (reference sequence). The CDR3 consists of 15 residues. CDR3 sequence: CASSLVGLHNYGYTF. CDR3 nucleotide sequence: TGTGCCAGCAGTTTAGTAGGACTCCATAACTATGGCTACACCTTC.

This clone was recorded only once. The sample has other DNA sequences that encode this CDR3 too. The V gene is TRBV11-2, the J gene TRBJ1-2, with D perhaps TRBD1 (5 bases). The CDR3 spans 13 residues. Trimming shortened V by 5 bases and J by 4 bases, and 11 bases separated the two germline ends. Per the germline V gene, CDR1 is SGHAT and CDR2 is FQNNGV. The CDR3 coding sequence is TGTGCCAGCAGCCCCGGGACGGCCTATGGCTACACCTTC. Protein sequence: CASSPGTAYGYTF.